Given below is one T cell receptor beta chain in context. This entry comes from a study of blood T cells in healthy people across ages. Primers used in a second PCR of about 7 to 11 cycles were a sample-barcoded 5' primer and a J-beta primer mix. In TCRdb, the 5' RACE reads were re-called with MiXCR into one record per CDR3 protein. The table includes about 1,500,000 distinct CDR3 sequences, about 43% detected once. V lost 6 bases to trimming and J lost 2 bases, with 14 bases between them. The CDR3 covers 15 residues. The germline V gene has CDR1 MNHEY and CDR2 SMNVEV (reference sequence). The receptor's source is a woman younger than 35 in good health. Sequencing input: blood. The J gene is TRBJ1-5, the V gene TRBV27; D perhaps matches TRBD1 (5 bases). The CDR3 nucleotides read TGTGCCAGCAGCCGCGAGGGGAGTGGCAATCAGCCCCAGCATTTT. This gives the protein CASSREGSGNQPQHF.